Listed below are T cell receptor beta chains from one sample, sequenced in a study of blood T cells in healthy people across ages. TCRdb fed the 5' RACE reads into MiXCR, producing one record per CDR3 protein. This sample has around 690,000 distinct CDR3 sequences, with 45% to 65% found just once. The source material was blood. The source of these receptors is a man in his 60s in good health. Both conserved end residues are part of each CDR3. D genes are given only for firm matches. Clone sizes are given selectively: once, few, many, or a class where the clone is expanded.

CATSRDEKYNEQFF TGTGCCACCAGCAGAGATGAGAAATACAATGAGCAGTTCTTC few NA TRBJ2-1 TRBV15
CASSLRWGDEQYF TGTGCCAGCAGCCTAAGATGGGGTGACGAGCAGTACTTC NA NA TRBJ2-7 TRBV7-2
CASSADGTPYNEQFF TGTGCCAGCAGCGCCGACGGGACGCCCTACAATGAGCAGTTCTTC NA NA TRBJ2-1 TRBV9
CASSVRGGSTDTQYF TGTGCCAGCAGTGTGCGGGGGGGCAGCACAGATACGCAGTATTTT NA TRBD2 TRBJ2-3 TRBV2
CASRTLSYEQYF TGTGCCAGCCGGACTTTATCCTACGAGCAGTACTTC few NA TRBJ2-7 TRBV6-2/TRBV6-3
CASSGVRGGSYEQYF TGTGCCAGCAGCGGGGTGCGGGGGGGTTCCTACGAGCAGTACTTC NA TRBD2 TRBJ2-7 TRBV7-9
CSAKVLVNEQFF TGCAGCGCGAAAGTCCTGGTCAATGAGCAGTTCTTC NA NA TRBJ2-1 TRBV29-1
CASSSLFSGANVLTF TGTGCCAGCAGCTCGCTTTTCTCTGGGGCCAACGTCCTGACTTTC NA NA TRBJ2-6 TRBV7-9
CASSERQGVYGYTF TGTGCCAGCAGTGAGCGACAGGGTGTCTATGGCTACACCTTC few TRBD1 TRBJ1-2 TRBV6-4
CASRGLVYEQYF TGTGCCAGCAGGGGACTAGTATACGAGCAGTACTTC NA TRBD2 TRBJ2-7 TRBV28
CASSWTGGRGETQYF TGTGCCAGCAGCTGGACAGGGGGCCGAGGGGAGACCCAGTACTTC NA TRBD1 TRBJ2-5 TRBV7-8
CASSLAPGGSGANVLTF TGTGCCAGCAGCTTAGCACCGGGGGGCTCTGGGGCCAACGTCCTGACTTTC few TRBD2 TRBJ2-6 TRBV7-6
CASSLDPTGFIYGYTF TGTGCCAGCAGCCTTGATCCTACGGGATTTATCTATGGCTACACCTTC few NA TRBJ1-2 TRBV7-2
CASSFLGYQGEKGYTF TGTGCCAGCAGCTTCCTCGGATACCAGGGGGAAAAGGGCTACACCTTC few TRBD1 TRBJ1-2 TRBV7-2
CSVGTGASNEQYF TGCAGCGTTGGGACGGGGGCCAGCAATGAGCAGTACTTC NA NA TRBJ2-5 TRBV29-1
CASSPHGGSDTQYF TGTGCCAGCAGTCCCCACGGAGGGTCAGATACGCAGTATTTT NA NA TRBJ2-3 TRBV12-3/TRBV12-4
CSARDRVREKLFF TGCAGTGCTCGAGACAGGGTTCGTGAAAAACTGTTTTTT NA TRBD1 TRBJ1-4 TRBV20-1
CASSLDGAGGTQYF TGTGCCAGCAGCTTAGACGGGGCGGGGGGTACGCAGTATTTT few TRBD2 TRBJ2-3 TRBV7-2
CATSRDGLGGEKLFF TGTGCCACCAGCAGAGATGGTTTGGGTGGGGAAAAACTGTTTTTT NA NA TRBJ1-4 TRBV15
CASSYTTRKETQYF TGTGCCAGCAGTTACACGACTAGAAAGGAGACCCAGTACTTC few NA TRBJ2-5 TRBV6-5
CASSEAYEQYF TGCGCCAGCAGCGAAGCCTACGAGCAGTACTTC many NA TRBJ2-7 TRBV7-2
CASSSPGVGGFGETQYF TGTGCCAGCAGTTCCCCGGGGGTTGGGGGGTTTGGGGAGACCCAGTACTTC NA NA TRBJ2-5 TRBV27
CASSVGDRGSKTQYF TGTGCCAGCAGCGTAGGGGACAGGGGAAGTAAGACCCAGTACTTC NA TRBD1 TRBJ2-5 TRBV9
CASTLQGDTQYF TGTGCCAGCACCCTACAGGGTGATACGCAGTATTTT NA NA TRBJ2-3 TRBV12-3/TRBV12-4
CASSPDRGQGGDTQYF TGTGCCAGCAGCCCGGATCGGGGCCAAGGTGGAGATACGCAGTATTTT NA NA TRBJ2-3 TRBV7-2
CSARTVAGTDTQYF TGCAGTGCCAGGACGGTAGCGGGCACAGATACGCAGTATTTT NA NA TRBJ2-3 TRBV20-1
CSAGTGYTGELFF TGCAGCGCCGGGACAGGGTACACCGGGGAGCTGTTTTTT once TRBD1 TRBJ2-2 TRBV29-1
CASSPIRGGSQPQHF TGTGCCAGCAGTCCGATCCGGGGGGGATCTCAGCCCCAGCATTTT NA NA TRBJ1-5 TRBV27
CASSFSSGTGIQYF TGTGCCAGCAGCTTCTCCTCCGGGACGGGCATTCAGTACTTC NA NA TRBJ2-4 TRBV3-1
CASSLARDGTQYF TGTGCCAGCAGCTTAGCGAGGGACGGTACGCAGTATTTT few NA TRBJ2-3 TRBV7-2
CASSSHGGDEKLFF TGTGCCAGCAGCTCCCACGGGGGGGATGAAAAACTGTTTTTT NA NA TRBJ1-4 TRBV7-9
CPSSVPVGTQYF TGTCCCAGCAGCGTACCCGTTGGGACCCAGTACTTC once NA TRBJ2-5 TRBV3-1
CASSQGTGGNEQFF TGTGCCAGCAGCCAAGGGACAGGGGGCAATGAGCAGTTCTTC NA TRBD1 TRBJ2-1 TRBV5-5
CASSSSGGARYTQYF TGTGCCAGCAGCTCTAGCGGGGGGGCCCGTTATACGCAGTATTTT NA TRBD2 TRBJ2-3 TRBV12-3/TRBV12-4
CASRTEGGSYGYTF TGTGCCAGCAGGACCGAGGGGGGCAGCTATGGCTACACCTTC NA NA TRBJ1-2 TRBV12-3/TRBV12-4
CASSQDAVGDTSDEQYF TGCGCCAGCAGCCAAGATGCAGTGGGGGACACCTCCGACGAGCAGTACTTC NA NA TRBJ2-7 TRBV4-3
CASSFRQGNQPQHF TGTGCCAGCAGTTTTCGGCAGGGGAACCAGCCCCAGCATTTT once NA TRBJ1-5 TRBV27